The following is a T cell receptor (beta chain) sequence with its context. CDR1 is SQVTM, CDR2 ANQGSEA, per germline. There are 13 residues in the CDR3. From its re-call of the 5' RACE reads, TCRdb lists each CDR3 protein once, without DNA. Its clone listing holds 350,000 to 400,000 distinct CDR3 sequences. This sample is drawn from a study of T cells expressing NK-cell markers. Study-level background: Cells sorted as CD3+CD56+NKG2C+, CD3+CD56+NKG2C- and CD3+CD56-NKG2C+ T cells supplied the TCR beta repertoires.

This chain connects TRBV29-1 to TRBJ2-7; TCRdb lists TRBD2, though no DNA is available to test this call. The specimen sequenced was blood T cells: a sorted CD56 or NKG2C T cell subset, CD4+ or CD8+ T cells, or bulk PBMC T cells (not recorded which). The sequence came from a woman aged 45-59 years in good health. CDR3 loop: CSAGTSGSYEQYF.